The entry below gives a single T cell receptor (beta chain) sequence along with its context. Antigen specificity is unknown. The data were taken from a study of cytomegalovirus exposure and HLA in healthy donors. Study results and limitations: On later analysis, the bulk of CMV-associated TCR beta chains appeared to be HLA-restricted. Several V segments, TRBV6-2 and TRBV6-3 among them, could not be told apart and were dropped. The authors enumerated roughly 160 TCR beta chains as linked to cytomegalovirus.

The trim removed 4 bases at V and 0 bases at J, leaving 12 bases unmatched. CDR1 is SGHDT and CDR2 is YYEEEE in the germline V gene. The CDR3 is made up of 17 amino acids. With 60 Vbeta and 13 Jbeta primers, the PCR was carried out. Only in-frame clones appear in the TCRdb table, and some are missing; sequencing was by immunoSEQ multiplex PCR. The sample lists roughly 160,000 clones, approximately 80% occurring once. The TCR originated in a woman aged 25 to 39 in good health and CMV-seropositive. Sequenced sample: PBMCs. The chain joins TRBV5-6 to TRBJ2-7; 8 bases are a match to TRBD2. The CDR3 DNA sequence: TGTGCCAGCAGCGAAGTACGGGGGGGCGCCAGCTCCTACGAGCAGTACTTC. This sequence encodes CASSEVRGGASSYEQYF.